The 8 T cell receptor beta chains listed next were all sequenced from one sample in a study of cytomegalovirus exposure and HLA in healthy donors. Use of 60 Vbeta and 13 Jbeta primers characterized the PCR. Assay used: immunoSEQ multiplex PCR; TCRdb lists only in-frame clones, some missing. The data hold 200,000 to 250,000 clones, with 60% to 80% observed a single time. The sequencing sample was made of PBMCs. These receptors came from a woman younger than 45 in good health and CMV-seronegative.

To note about this clone: Sequence at one end of the junction differs from germline and may be a read error. The chain carries TRBV15 and TRBJ2-7; tentatively, D is TRBD1 (7 bases). This CDR3 region has 16 residues. Germline CDR1 reads LNHNV; CDR2 reads YYDKDF (reference sequence). The CDR3 reads CATRRAGGGDRYEQYF. CDR3 DNA sequence: TGTGCCACCAGAAGAGCCGGGGGTGGGGACAGATACGAGCAGTACTTC.

The J gene is TRBJ1-1, the V gene TRBV5-1; 9 nucleotides align to TRBD1. J was trimmed by 0 bases and V by 0 bases; bases with no gene match: 3. CDR1 is SGHRS and CDR2 is YFSETQ in the germline V gene. CDR3 length equals 16 residues. In nucleotides, the CDR3 is TGCGCCAGCAGCTTGGGACAGGGGGGTATGAACACTGAAGCTTTCTTT. Amino acids: CASSLGQGGMNTEAFF.

The chain's CDR3 is CASSQSSGQGSYEQYF. The CDR3 DNA reads TGCGCCAGCAGCCAATCATCGGGACAGGGCTCCTACGAGCAGTACTTC. The V call is TRBV4-1, the J call TRBJ2-7; 9 nucleotides align to TRBD1. The CDR3 is 16 amino acids. The germline V gene has CDR1 MGHRA and CDR2 YSYEKL. Germline trimming cut 2 bases from V and 0 bases from J; bases unmatched to any gene: 5.

As DNA, the CDR3 is TGTGCCAGCAGCTTGGTGCAGGGGGAGACCCAGTACTTC. Encoded protein: CASSLVQGETQYF. The chain combines TRBV5-6 with TRBJ2-5; D is possibly TRBD1 (6 bases). The CDR3 totals 13 residues. Between the trimmed V and J ends, which lost 0 bases and 5 bases, there was a span of 8 bases. The germline gives CDR1 SGHDT, CDR2 YYEEEE.

The rearrangement links TRBV4-1 to TRBJ1-2; tentatively, D is TRBD1 (5 bases). In germline, CDR1 is MGHRA, CDR2 YSYEKL. V was cut by 4 bases and J by 6 bases, with 12 bases left in between. The CDR3 length is 13 residues. This CDR3 reads CASSPKGIDGYTF. CDR3 DNA sequence: TGCGCCAGCAGCCCTAAGGGGATCGATGGCTACACCTTC.

The sample holds one count of this clone. The rearrangement links TRBV5-3 to TRBJ1-1; no clear D. TRBV5-3 is an open reading frame, and its role is uncertain. This CDR3 has 16 amino acids. The V and J ends lost 6 bases and 4 bases respectively, with 22 bases between them. CDR3 protein: CARTNNLLRLSTEAFF. The CDR3 DNA follows: TGTGCCAGAACAAACAACCTTTTGCGGCTTAGCACTGAAGCTTTCTTT.

Only a few counts were recorded for this clone. The chain joins TRBV6-1 to TRBJ2-5; perhaps TRBD1 as D (5 bases). This CDR3 has 13 amino acids. Trimming removed 7 bases from V and 4 bases from J, with 13 bases in between. Germline V gene data show CDR1 as MNHNS and CDR2 as SASEGT. As DNA, the CDR3 is TGTGCCAGCATGACCGACAGAGTAGAGACCCAGTACTTC. Translation: CASMTDRVETQYF.

The chain carries TRBV27 and TRBJ1-1; no clear D gene. CDR1 and CDR2 (germline): MNHEY, SMNVEV (reference sequence). There are 13 residues in the CDR3. Trimming shortened V by 6 bases and J by 10 bases, and 18 bases separated the two germline ends. In nucleotides, the CDR3 is TGTGCCAGCAGCCCCTCTAGGACCGGGGTAGCTTTCTTT. It specifies CASSPSRTGVAFF.